The rows below give T cell receptor beta chains drawn from one sample of a study of beta chain bispecific antibodies for T cell cancers. These receptors' antigens are unknown. MiXCR, run by TCRdb on the 5' RACE reads, gives a single entry per CDR3 protein. The table records some 20,000 distinct CDR3 sequences, 2.6% of them present only once. The material sequenced was healthy donor T cells cultured with leukemia cells. The source is a human donor in good health. Some clones in this sample may be carry-over from other donors' samples. Each CDR3 is given with its conserved first and last residue. D genes are given only for firm matches. Size is stated for part of the rows, as once, few or many counts, or as a class when the clone is expanded.

TRBJ1-6 many TRBD1 16 TRBV6-5 TGTGCCAGCAGTTCGAGACCAGGGGGTAATAATTCACCCCTCCACTTT CASSSRPGGNNSPLHF
TRBJ1-4 many TRBD1 17 TRBV15 TGTGCCACCAGCGGCCCGGGACAGGGGGCTATCAATGAAAAACTGTTTTTT CATSGPGQGAINEKLFF
TRBJ2-1 medium-sized . 14 TRBV18 TGTGCCAGCTCACCGGGAGGTTCCTACAATGAGCAGTTCTTC CASSPGGSYNEQFF
TRBJ1-1 many . 12 TRBV5-6 TGTGCCAGCAGCTCTATCGTAACTGAAGCTTTCTTT CASSSIVTEAFF
TRBJ2-1 many TRBD2 13 TRBV7-2 TGTGCCAGCAGCTGGGGGACTAACAATGAGCAGTTCTTC CASSWGTNNEQFF
TRBJ1-1 many TRBD1 13 TRBV7-3 TGTGCCAGCAGCTACAGGGGGCTTGGTGAAGCTTTCTTT CASSYRGLGEAFF
TRBJ2-1 many . 16 TRBV6-5 TGTGCCAGCAGTTACTCGCCTGAGGCGGACGGGGATGAGCAGTTCTTC CASSYSPEADGDEQFF
TRBJ2-7 many . 15 TRBV20-1 TGCAGTGCTAGAAGCCAACCGGGACGGGCCTACGAGCAGTACTTC CSARSQPGRAYEQYF
TRBJ2-5 many . 14 TRBV2 TGTGCCAGCACCCCTGACCAGAGCCAAGAGACCCAGTACTTC CASTPDQSQETQYF
TRBJ2-1 . . 15 TRBV20-1 TGCAGTGCTAAGACCGGGACCGTGAGGGACAATGAGCAGTTCTTC CSAKTGTVRDNEQFF
TRBJ2-5 many TRBD2 15 TRBV2 TGTGCCAGCATGCGACTAGCGGGGGGGCAGGAGACCCAGTACTTC CASMRLAGGQETQYF
TRBJ1-2 many . 14 TRBV27 TGTGCCAGCAGTTTATCGGGACAAGACTATGGCTACACCTTC CASSLSGQDYGYTF
TRBJ2-1 many TRBD2 15 TRBV20-1 TGCAGTGCTAGACCACTAGCGGGGAACTACAATGAGCAGTTCTTC CSARPLAGNYNEQFF
TRBJ2-1 many . 13 TRBV6-5 TGTGCCAGCAGTTACGAGCGATTTAATGAGCAGTTCTTC CASSYERFNEQFF
TRBJ2-1 many . 13 TRBV10-3 TGTGCCATCAGTGAGACTGAGTACAATGAGCAGTTCTTC CAISETEYNEQFF
TRBJ1-1 many . 14 TRBV5-1 TGCGCCAGCAGCTTGGGGCAGGGGCATACTGAAGCTTTCTTT CASSLGQGHTEAFF
TRBJ1-3 many . 16 TRBV7-9 TGTGCCAGCAGCGCCGGGGAACTCGGGCGATTGAACACCATATATTTT CASSAGELGRLNTIYF
TRBJ1-3 many . 14 TRBV28 TGTGCCAGCAGTCGGGGGGCAGCTGGAAACACCATATATTTT CASSRGAAGNTIYF
TRBJ2-1 many TRBD2 16 TRBV5-1 TGCGCCAGCAGCTCTGATGGCGGGGGGGTCTTTGGGGAGCAGTTCTTC CASSSDGGGVFGEQFF
TRBJ2-3 many . 14 TRBV5-5 TGTGCCAGCAGCTTGAGCCCAGGGCCAAATACGCAGTATTTT CASSLSPGPNTQYF
TRBJ1-2 . . 13 TRBV5-4 TGTGCCAGCAGCTGGGTTGCCCAGGGCGGCTACACCTTC CASSWVAQGGYTF
TRBJ1-5 many . 15 TRBV6-5 TGTGCCAGCAGTTACTCGAGCGGTAGCAATCAGCCCCAGCATTTT CASSYSSGSNQPQHF
TRBJ2-5 many . 16 TRBV6-5 TGTGCCAGCAGTTACGAGGGGATGAGTTTAACGGAGACCCAGTACTTC CASSYEGMSLTETQYF
TRBJ2-2 many TRBD1 16 TRBV10-3 TGTGCCATCAGCCTCCGACAGGGCTCGAACACCGGGGAGCTGTTTTTT CAISLRQGSNTGELFF
TRBJ2-2 many TRBD2 13 TRBV10-3 TGTGCCATCCAGCGGGACGACACCGGGGAGCTGTTTTTT CAIQRDDTGELFF
TRBJ1-6 few TRBD1 15 TRBV15 TGTGCCACCAGCAGAGTCGAGGGGGCCAACTCACCCCTCCACTTT CATSRVEGANSPLHF